This entry lists 28 T cell receptor beta chains sequenced from one sample in a study of T cell responses to AZD1222 COVID-19 vaccine. TCRdb's copy holds only in-frame clones and misses some; the assay was immunoSEQ multiplex PCR. The table records some 120,000 clones, around nine tenths of them present only once. Source: peripheral blood, taken on day 0 of AZD1222 vaccination. The receptors come from an adult in good health.

Details on this clone: Compared with germline, one end of the junction differs, possibly owing to a read error. This sequence joins TRBV19 and TRBJ1-3; perhaps TRBD1 as D (6 bases). CDR1 and CDR2 (germline): LNHDA, SQIVND (reference sequence). The CDR3 runs 13 residues. CDR3 nucleotide sequence: TGTGCCAGTAGTATAGAAGTGGGGGCGTCGTATGATTTT. Residues: CASSIEVGASYDF.

The chain has TRBV5-1 and TRBJ2-4; the D gene is possibly TRBD2 (5 bases). The V and J ends lost 5 bases and 1 base respectively, with 16 bases between them. CDR3 length: 16 residues. Germline CDR1 reads SGHRS; CDR2 reads YFSETQ. CDR3 protein: CASRKTRLPAKNIQYF. CDR3 DNA: TGCGCCAGCAGAAAAACTAGATTGCCGGCCAAAAACATTCAGTACTTC.

The chain couples TRBV27 to TRBJ1-2; D gene ambiguous. Trimming left V 5 bases short and J 8 bases short, with 18 bases between. This CDR3 has 14 residues. CDR1 and CDR2 (germline): MNHEY, SMNVEV (reference sequence). The CDR3 DNA reads TGTGCCAGCAGTCCCCGGGGAGGGTGGTCCGGCTACACCTTC. Protein sequence: CASSPRGGWSGYTF.

This chain links TRBV10-2 with TRBJ1-2; no reliable D call. Per the germline V gene, CDR1 is WSHSY and CDR2 is SAAADI. There are 15 residues in the CDR3. V was clipped by 6 bases and J by 4 bases, with 18 bases between them. Here the CDR3 reads CASRTPAKDGYGYTF. As DNA, the CDR3 is TGCGCCAGCAGGACTCCCGCCAAGGACGGCTATGGCTACACCTTC.

This clone was observed once. The chain is built from TRBV11-2 and TRBJ2-3; D unresolved. The V and J ends lost 1 base and 0 bases respectively, with 11 bases between them. The CDR3 sequence is 16 residues long. Per the germline V gene, CDR1 is SGHAT and CDR2 is FQNNGV. CDR3 nucleotide sequence: TGTGCCAGCAGCTTAGTGGCAACAGCTAGCACAGATACGCAGTATTTT. It is translated as CASSLVATASTDTQYF.

This clone was recorded once. This chain joins TRBV6-4 and TRBJ1-1; a possible D gene is TRBD1 (6 bases). This CDR3 is 14 amino acids long. V was shortened by 6 bases and J by 5 bases, with 16 bases between the two germline ends. The germline CDR1 and CDR2 sequences are MRHNA and SNTAGT. The CDR3 DNA follows: TGTGCCAGCAGGGCACAGGGTGCGTCGACTGAAGCTTTCTTT. It codes for CASRAQGASTEAFF.

This sequence joins TRBV10-3 and TRBJ2-7; the D gene is possibly TRBD1 (6 bases). CDR1 ENHRY and CDR2 SYGVKD come from the germline V gene. This CDR3 is 14 amino acids long. V lost 3 bases and J lost 0, with 9 bases in between. CDR3 DNA sequence: TGTGCCATCAGTGATGGGGGCGACTCCTACGAGCAGTACTTC. It translates to CAISDGGDSYEQYF.

For the CDR3, the DNA is TGTGCCAGCAGCCAAGGGCCGCTGCAATGGGGTGGCTACACCTTC. It is translated as CASSQGPLQWGGYTF. This sequence joins TRBV3-1 (or the pseudogene TRBV3-2) and TRBJ1-2; no definite D call. CDR1 LGHDT and CDR2 YNNKEL come from the germline V gene (reference sequence). The CDR3 has 15 amino acids. Trimming left V 1 base short and J 7 bases short, with 16 bases between.

This clone was seen just once. The chain combines TRBV19 with TRBJ2-1, with D hard to call. The CDR3 runs to 13 residues. Trimming shortened V by 7 bases and J by 9 bases, and 16 bases separated the two germline ends. CDR1 and CDR2 from the germline V gene are LNHDA and SQIVND (reference sequence). The CDR3 protein is CASTPNEVGEQFF. CDR3 in DNA: TGTGCCAGTACCCCGAACGAGGTGGGTGAGCAGTTCTTC.

The chain carries TRBV30 and TRBJ2-7; D unclear. V was clipped by 3 bases and J by 2 bases, with 11 bases between them. Germline CDR1 GTSNPN, CDR2 SVGIG (reference sequence). The CDR3 has 13 residues. CDR3 protein: CAWRTGNTYEQYF. CDR3 coding DNA: TGTGCCTGGAGGACTGGGAATACCTACGAGCAGTACTTC.

The chain joins TRBV29-1 to TRBJ1-1, with D possibly matching TRBD1 (5 bases). Germline CDR1 is SQVTM and CDR2 is ANQGSEA. Trimming shortened V by 8 bases and J by 4 bases, and 17 bases separated the two germline ends. This CDR3 is built from 13 residues. CDR3 sequence: CSSPVLGPTEAFF. CDR3 sequence (DNA): TGCAGCTCCCCAGTCCTGGGGCCCACTGAAGCTTTCTTT.

This sequence joins TRBV2 and TRBJ1-2; no firm D call. The V gene's germline CDR1 is SNHLY and CDR2 FYNNEI. The CDR3 totals 14 residues. Trimming left V 0 bases short and J 6 bases short, with 11 bases between. The CDR3 bases are TGTGCCAGCAGTGAAGCCTCTTGGGCCGATGGCTACACCTTC. This gives the protein CASSEASWADGYTF.

Only a few counts were recorded for this clone. V usage is TRBV29-1 and J usage is TRBJ1-2; no clear D gene. Between the trimmed V and J ends, which lost 0 bases and 1 base, there was a span of 6 bases. There are 13 residues in the CDR3. The germline CDR1 and CDR2 sequences are SQVTM and ANQGSEA. This CDR3 is CSVEESDNYGYTF. CDR3 coding DNA: TGCAGCGTTGAAGAATCAGATAACTATGGCTACACCTTC.

The rearrangement uses TRBV25-1 and TRBJ1-6, with TRBD1 matching over 7 bases. The germline V gene has CDR1 MGHDK and CDR2 SYGVNS. Trimming removed 5 bases from V and 13 bases from J; junction bases left unmatched: 8. The CDR3 totals 13 residues. The CDR3 sequence is CASSKTGRRPLHF. The CDR3, as DNA: TGTGCCAGCAGTAAGACAGGGAGAAGGCCCCTCCACTTT.

J is TRBJ2-7 and V is TRBV5-1; D is tentatively TRBD1 or TRBD2 (5 bases each). Germline V lookup: CDR1 SGHRS, CDR2 YFSETQ. The CDR3 is made up of 13 amino acids. V shed 4 bases and J shed 1 base, with 9 bases lying between them. In DNA form, the CDR3 reads TGCGCCAGCAGCACGGGACCTTCCTACGAGCAGTACTTC. This encodes CASSTGPSYEQYF.

The V gene is TRBV5-1, the J gene TRBJ2-5; TRBD2 matches at 8 bases. V shed 7 bases, J shed 2 bases, and the junction held 16 bases outside the gene matches. CDR3 length equals 17 residues. Germline V gene data show CDR1 as SGHRS and CDR2 as YFSETQ. CDR3: CASDIRPGAGGQETQYF. DNA for the CDR3: TGCGCCAGCGACATCCGACCGGGGGCGGGGGGACAAGAGACCCAGTACTTC.

The rearrangement links TRBV4-1 to TRBJ2-7; TRBD1 matches 7 bases. V lost 5 bases, J lost 3 bases, and 10 bases stayed unmatched. This CDR3 contains 15 residues. Germline assignment: CDR1 MGHRA and CDR2 YSYEKL. This CDR3 reads CASSFDRESRYEQYF. CDR3 in DNA: TGCGCCAGCAGCTTCGACAGGGAGTCACGCTACGAGCAGTACTTC.

This sequence joins TRBV11-2 and TRBJ1-6, with 7 bases that match TRBD1. The CDR3 is made up of 15 amino acids. V shed 5 bases and J 4 bases; nucleotides not matched to a gene: 5. The germline gives CDR1 SGHAT, CDR2 FQNNGV. DNA of the CDR3: TGTGCCAGCAGCCTAGGGACAGAGTATAATTCACCCCTCCACTTT. It is translated as CASSLGTEYNSPLHF. Full variable domain (rest looked up from reference TRBV11-2 and TRBJ1-6): EAGVAQSPRYKIIEKRQSVAFWCNPISGHATLYWYQQILGQGPKLLIQFQNNGVVDDSQLPKDRFSAERLKGVDSTLKIQPAKLEDSAVYLCASSLGTEYNSPLHFGNGTRLTVT.

The V gene is TRBV19, the J gene TRBJ2-2, with D possibly matching TRBD2 (6 bases). Between the trimmed V and J ends, which lost 2 bases and 4 bases, there was a span of 17 bases. CDR3 length equals 17 residues. Germline V gene sequence: CDR1 LNHDA, CDR2 SQIVND (reference sequence). The CDR3 coding sequence is TGTGCCAGTAGTATAATTTCGGGGGTAATAGGCACCGGGGAGCTGTTTTTT. This translates into CASSIISGVIGTGELFF. The full variable domain, with the rest looked up from reference TRBV19 and TRBJ2-2, is DGGITQSPKYLFRKEGQNVTLSCEQNLNHDAMYWYRQDPGQGLRLIYYSQIVNDFQKGDIAEGYSVSREKKESFPLTVTSAQKNPTAFYLCASSIISGVIGTGELFFGEGSRLTVL.

This rearrangement joins TRBV9 to TRBJ2-7; 9 bases align to TRBD2. After removal of 3 bases from V and 3 bases from J, the junction contained 4 bases not matched to a gene. The CDR3 covers 14 residues. Germline V gene data show CDR1 as SGDLS and CDR2 as YYNGEE. CDR3 sequence reads: CASSGGGGGYEQYF. The CDR3 DNA reads as TGTGCCAGCAGCGGCGGGGGGGGCGGCTACGAGCAGTACTTC. Variable domain in full (rest from reference TRBV9 and TRBJ2-7): DSGVTQTPKHLITATGQRVTLRCSPRSGDLSVYWYQQSLDQGLQFLIQYYNGEERAKGNILERFSAQQFPDLHSELNLSSLELGDSALYFCASSGGGGGYEQYFGPGTRLTVT.

This chain joins TRBV2 and TRBJ1-5; 9 positions agree with TRBD1. This CDR3 comprises 17 residues. V shed 4 bases, J shed 1 base, and the junction held 8 bases outside the gene matches. Germline CDR1 is SNHLY and CDR2 is FYNNEI. The CDR3 sequence: CASSVKWGQGSNQPQHF. The CDR3 nucleotides are TGTGCCAGCAGTGTTAAATGGGGACAGGGCAGCAATCAGCCCCAGCATTTT.

V gene TRBV19 combines with J gene TRBJ1-5; D call uncertain. This CDR3 contains 13 residues. V was clipped by 4 bases and J by 6 bases, with 10 bases between them. Germline V gene sequence: CDR1 LNHDA, CDR2 SQIVND (reference sequence). The CDR3 DNA follows: TGTGCCAGTAGTAACTACCCCTTTCAGCCCCAGCATTTT. Translation gives CASSNYPFQPQHF.

This clone was recorded once. This chain links TRBV27 with TRBJ2-5; possibly TRBD1 or TRBD2 for D (5 bases each). Trimming shortened V by 6 bases and J by 5 bases, and 22 bases separated the two germline ends. Germline-derived CDR1 and CDR2 are MNHEY and SMNVEV (reference sequence). This CDR3 has 16 amino acids. CDR3 residues: CASRPLGTALAETQYF. The CDR3 nucleotides are TGTGCCAGCAGACCGCTAGGGACGGCCTTAGCGGAGACCCAGTACTTC.

This clone was observed once. The J gene is TRBJ2-1, the V gene TRBV7-2; unclear D gene. Germline assignment: CDR1 SGHTA and CDR2 FQGNSA. Trimming removed 4 bases from V and 5 bases from J, with 12 bases in between. This CDR3 has 14 residues. This CDR3 reads CASSSPGLNNEQFF. CDR3 coding DNA: TGTGCCAGCAGCTCCCCGGGCCTCAACAATGAGCAGTTCTTC.

With respect to this clone: Mismatch with germline at one junction end may stem from a read error. This chain links TRBV4-2 with TRBJ1-1; D not certain. The CDR3 covers 13 residues. Per germline, CDR1 LGHNA and CDR2 YNFKEQ. CDR3 amino acids: CASSQWEAPSMAF. Written as DNA, the CDR3 is TGTGCCAGCAGCCAATGGGAAGCTCCGTCGATGGCCTTT.

In the case of this clone: The sample carries other DNA sequences with the same CDR3. This sequence joins TRBV2 and TRBJ1-1, with a possible D match to TRBD1 (5 bases). V was cut by 3 bases and J by 1 base, with 9 bases left in between. The germline CDR1 and CDR2 sequences are SNHLY and FYNNEI. CDR3 length equals 14 residues. The CDR3 DNA reads as TGTGCCAGCAGTGAGTCCGGGGGGAACACTGAAGCTTTCTTT. Protein sequence: CASSESGGNTEAFF.

The chain joins TRBV6-4 to TRBJ2-1; D is uncertain. The V and J ends lost 0 bases and 8 bases respectively, with 8 bases between them. Germline V gives CDR1 MRHNA, CDR2 SNTAGT. The CDR3 has 13 residues. CDR3 sequence: CASSDSPGDEQFF. The CDR3 bases are TGTGCCAGCAGTGACTCCCCGGGCGATGAGCAGTTCTTC.

This chain uses TRBV6-1 with TRBJ2-7, with 12 bases fitting TRBD1. V shed 6 bases and J 5 bases; nucleotides not matched to a gene: 8. The CDR3 covers 15 residues. Germline values: CDR1 MNHNS, CDR2 SASEGT. CDR3 sequence: CASSLSGTGGNEQYF. The DNA of the CDR3 is TGTGCCAGCAGCCTATCCGGGACAGGGGGCAACGAGCAGTACTTC.